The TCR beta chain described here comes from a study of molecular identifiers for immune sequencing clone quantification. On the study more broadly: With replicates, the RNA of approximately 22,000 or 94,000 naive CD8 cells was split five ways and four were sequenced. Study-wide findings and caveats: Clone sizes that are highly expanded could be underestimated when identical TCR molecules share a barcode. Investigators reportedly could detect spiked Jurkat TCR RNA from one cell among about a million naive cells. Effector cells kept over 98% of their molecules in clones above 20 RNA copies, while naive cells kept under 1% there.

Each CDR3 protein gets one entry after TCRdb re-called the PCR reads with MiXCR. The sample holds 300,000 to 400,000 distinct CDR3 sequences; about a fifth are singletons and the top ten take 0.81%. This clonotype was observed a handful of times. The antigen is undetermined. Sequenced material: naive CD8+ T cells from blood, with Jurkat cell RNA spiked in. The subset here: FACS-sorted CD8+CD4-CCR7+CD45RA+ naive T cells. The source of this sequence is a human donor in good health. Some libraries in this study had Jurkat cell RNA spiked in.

The CDR3 region is CAIMAAGNSPETQYF. The CDR3 DNA reads as TGTGCCATCATGGCCGCGGGGAACTCCCCGGAGACCCAGTACTTC. The rearrangement joins TRBV10-3 to TRBJ2-5; a weak D match, TRBD2 (6 bases). The CDR3 runs to 15 residues. The ends were cut back, 7 bases at V and 5 bases at J, with 20 bases in the middle. In germline, CDR1 is ENHRY, CDR2 SYGVKD.